This record concerns one TCR beta chain sequence. Antigen unknown. Sequencing was performed with immunoSEQ multiplex PCR; in TCRdb, only in-frame clones are kept and a portion is missing. The sample records about 340,000 clones, over 90% being singletons. The data were obtained in a study of brain T cells in children with intractable seizures. Study-level points and caveats: Pre-surgery blood may have been undersampled, hiding some clones.

As to time point: blood from clinic visit 5 months post-surgery; TSC patient then seizure free. Only cases whose brain tissue showed the highest T cell transcript signatures were sequenced. The sequenced sample was peripheral blood, obtained more than 4 months after surgery. The TCR originated in a boy under three years old with tuberous sclerosis and intractable seizures.

This CDR3 reads CASSFGDRYGYTF. CDR3 sequence (DNA): TGTGCCAGCAGCTTTGGGGACCGCTATGGCTACACCTTC. The genes are TRBV7-9 and TRBJ1-2; possible D gene TRBD1, 5 bases. The CDR3 contains 13 residues. V gave up 3 bases and J gave up 4 bases, with 9 bases separating them. In germline, CDR1 is SEHNR, CDR2 FQNEAQ (reference sequence).